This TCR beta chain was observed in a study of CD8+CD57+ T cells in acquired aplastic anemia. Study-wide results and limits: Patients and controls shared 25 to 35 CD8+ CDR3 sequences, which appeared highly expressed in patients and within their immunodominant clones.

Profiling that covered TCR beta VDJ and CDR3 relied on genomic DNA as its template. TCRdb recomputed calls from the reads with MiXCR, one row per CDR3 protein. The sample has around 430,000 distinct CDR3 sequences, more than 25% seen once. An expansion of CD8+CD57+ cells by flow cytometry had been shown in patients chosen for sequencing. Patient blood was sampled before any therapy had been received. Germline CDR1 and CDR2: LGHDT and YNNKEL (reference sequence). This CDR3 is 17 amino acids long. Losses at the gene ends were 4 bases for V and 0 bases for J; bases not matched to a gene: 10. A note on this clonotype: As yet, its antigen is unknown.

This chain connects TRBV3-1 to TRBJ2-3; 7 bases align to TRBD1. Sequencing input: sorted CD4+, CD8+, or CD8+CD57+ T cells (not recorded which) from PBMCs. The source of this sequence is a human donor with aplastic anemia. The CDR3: CASSPLGQLTSTDTQYF. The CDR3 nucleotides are TGTGCCAGCAGCCCTTTGGGACAGCTAACTAGCACAGATACGCAGTATTTT.